This T cell receptor (beta chain) emerged from a study of PD-1 blockade in mismatch repair-deficient tumors. Looking at the study overall: Patients had around 11 mismatch repair-deficient cancer types, all previously treated and progressing.

Findings and limits, study-wide: Tumor-resident clones, often absent from pretreatment blood, expanded after pembrolizumab and then contracted.

Clones were read by immunoSEQ multiplex PCR, and TCRdb kept only the in-frame ones, dropping some. The sample contains under 150,000 clones, about 88% of which appear only once. Germline V gene data show CDR1 as LNHDA and CDR2 as SQIVND (reference sequence). The length of the CDR3 is 16 residues. V was trimmed by 4 bases and J by 6 bases, leaving 22 bases between them. TCRs were sequenced from three patients responding to pembrolizumab. In its sample, this clone was seen a few times. The antigen remains unidentified. The clonotype originates from an adult with mismatch repair-deficient cancer. Source: peripheral blood, taken approximately 72 weeks after starting pembrolizumab. The rearrangement joins TRBV19 to TRBJ2-7; tentative D call: TRBD2 (6 bases). CDR3 DNA: TGTGCCAGTAGTAAATTCGGCGGGAACGACGGGCCCGAGCAGTACTTC. Translating it yields CASSKFGGNDGPEQYF. Combining the CDR3 with reference TRBV19 and TRBJ2-7 gives the whole variable domain DGGITQSPKYLFRKEGQNVTLSCEQNLNHDAMYWYRQDPGQGLRLIYYSQIVNDFQKGDIAEGYSVSREKKESFPLTVTSAQKNPTAFYLCASSKFGGNDGPEQYFGPGTRLTVT.